The rows below give T cell receptor beta chains drawn from one sample of a study of cytomegalovirus exposure and HLA in healthy donors. Data came from immunoSEQ multiplex PCR; TCRdb stores just in-frame clones and leaves some out. The top ten clones hold 0.2% to 0.25% of a sample with around 210,000 clones, roughly 81% of them seen once. Specimen: PBMCs. Receptors were obtained from a girl aged 2-10 years in good health and CMV-seronegative. CDR3s include the opening cysteine and the closing phenylalanine or tryptophan. D genes are given only for firm matches. Rows may omit the clone size; those that give it use once, few, many or a size class.

clone_size	d_call	v_call	j_call	cdr3_nt	cdr3_aa
NA	NA	TRBV7-9	TRBJ2-5	TGTGCCAGCAGCTTAGCTAGGGCAGGGATAGAGACCCAGTACTTC	CASSLARAGIETQYF
NA	NA	TRBV6-5	TRBJ1-1	TGTGCCAGCAGTTACTCGCCCAGGGGACGCACTGAAGCTTTCTTT	CASSYSPRGRTEAFF
few	NA	TRBV1	TRBJ1-2	TGCACCAGCATCCCAGGCAGGCGATATGGCTACACCTTC	CTSIPGRRYGYTF
NA	NA	TRBV19	TRBJ2-3	TGTGCCAGTAGTATATTTGCTAACCTAGATACGCAGTATTTT	CASSIFANLDTQYF
NA	NA	TRBV30	TRBJ1-2	TGTGCCTGGAGTGTACTGCGACTGAACTATGGCTACACCTTC	CAWSVLRLNYGYTF
few	NA	TRBV6-4	TRBJ2-3	TGTGCCAGCAGTGACCCCAGGGGACCAGATACGCAGTATTTT	CASSDPRGPDTQYF
NA	NA	TRBV10-2	TRBJ1-1	TGCGCCAGCATTTCGGGGGACCCGAACACTGAAGCTTTCTTT	CASISGDPNTEAFF
NA	TRBD1	TRBV10-2	TRBJ1-3	TGCGCCAGCAGTGGGGGGACAGGGGAAAGAGCCATATATTTT	CASSGGTGERAIYF
NA	TRBD2	TRBV5-1	TRBJ2-1	TGCGCCAGCAGACGGGATGCTAGCGGGTACAATGAGCAGTTCTTC	CASRRDASGYNEQFF
NA	TRBD1	TRBV18	TRBJ2-7	TGTGCCAGCCGGCAGGGACAGGGCTACGAGCAGTACTTC	CASRQGQGYEQYF
NA	NA	TRBV7-9	TRBJ2-2	TGTTCCAGCAGCTTAACTAGTGTGAACACCGGGGAGCTGTTTTTT	CSSSLTSVNTGELFF
NA	NA	TRBV6-6	TRBJ1-5	TGTGCCAGCAGTTACGTCGCAGGGGGCAATCAGCCCCAGCATTTT	CASSYVAGGNQPQHF
once	NA	TRBV5-4	TRBJ2-1	TGTGCCAGCAGCTTCAGGGCGCATCAGTTCTTC	CASSFRAHQFF
NA	NA	TRBV9	TRBJ1-2	TGTGCCAGCAGGACACTTCCCTATGGCTACACCTTC	CASRTLPYGYTF
NA	NA	TRBV6-5	TRBJ1-5	TGTGCCAGCAGTCCGGCAACCTCAGGTAATCAGCCCCAGCATTTT	CASSPATSGNQPQHF
NA	TRBD1	TRBV5-8	TRBJ1-2	TGTGCCAGCAGTAGCCAGGGGGATGGCTACACCTTC	CASSSQGDGYTF
once	TRBD2	TRBV19	TRBJ2-3	TGTGCCAGTAGTGCTGGGTCTAGCGGGAGCCAAACTCGGGATACGCAGTATTTT	CASSAGSSGSQTRDTQYF
NA	TRBD1	TRBV6-6	TRBJ2-5	TGTGCCAGCAGTTACTCCAGGGGGCAAGAGACCCAGTACTTC	CASSYSRGQETQYF
once	NA	TRBV5-8	TRBJ1-2	TGTGCCAGCAGCCTGGTGCTTCAGGGTTCCTTC	CASSLVLQGSF
NA	TRBD1	TRBV5-6	TRBJ2-2	TGTGCCAGCAGCCCGGGACAGGGGGTGAACACCGGGGAGCTGTTTTTT	CASSPGQGVNTGELFF
NA	NA	TRBV27	TRBJ2-2	TGTGCCAGCAGTTTAAGGAATAGCTACACCGGGGAGCTGTTTTTT	CASSLRNSYTGELFF
NA	TRBD1	TRBV18	TRBJ2-7	TGTGCCAGCTCAACGGGACAGGGAACGGGCGAGCAGTACTTC	CASSTGQGTGEQYF
NA	NA	TRBV11-3	TRBJ1-1	TGTGCCAGCAGCCCCAGAACAGGGTCAGAAGCTTTCTTT	CASSPRTGSEAFF
NA	NA	TRBV9	TRBJ2-7	TGTGCCAGCAGCGTTAGCCCAACCCGCTCCTACGAGCAGTACTTC	CASSVSPTRSYEQYF
NA	NA	TRBV27	TRBJ1-4	TGTGCCAGCAGCCGAAAACGGGGGGGGTTCGAAAAACTGTTTTTT	CASSRKRGGFEKLFF
NA	NA	TRBV29-1	TRBJ2-1	TGCAGCGTTGACAGGGGAAAGGGGTACAATGAGCAGTTCTTC	CSVDRGKGYNEQFF
few	NA	TRBV21-1	TRBJ2-7	TGTGCCAGCAGCAAAGAGGGACAGGGGGACTACGAGCAGTACTTC	CASSKEGQGDYEQYF
NA	NA	TRBV7-8	TRBJ1-2	TGTGCCAGCAGCACCGGCGGGACCTGGGGCTACACCTTC	CASSTGGTWGYTF
NA	TRBD1	TRBV18	TRBJ1-2	TGTGCCAGCTCACCATCCCCAGGGGGCTACTATGGCTACACCTTC	CASSPSPGGYYGYTF
NA	TRBD1	TRBV6-4	TRBJ2-3	TGTGCCAGCAGTGAGCGCAGGGGGCCGTCAGATACGCAGTATTTT	CASSERRGPSDTQYF
NA	NA	TRBV6-1	TRBJ1-1	TGTGCCAGCATTGTAATACGGGACACTGAAGCTTTCTTT	CASIVIRDTEAFF